Below are 8 T cell receptor beta chains sequenced from a single sample in a study of blood T cell repertoires in COVID-19. The repertoire was sequenced with immunoSEQ multiplex PCR; TCRdb's copy has only in-frame clones and lacks some. The repertoire holds about 160,000 clones, roughly 85% seen once, with approximately 1% in the top ten. Sequenced input: peripheral blood. Receptors originate from a man between 35 and 55 years old with acute or convalescent COVID-19.

The genes are TRBV18 and TRBJ2-1; D unresolved. This CDR3 contains 15 residues. V was clipped by 5 bases and J by 4 bases, with 15 bases between them. Germline V gene data show CDR1 as KGHSH and CDR2 as LQKENI. Written as DNA, the CDR3 is TGTGCCAGCTCAAAAGACACGATTGGATACAATGAGCAGTTCTTC. Its translation: CASSKDTIGYNEQFF.

V usage is TRBV10-3 and J usage is TRBJ2-5, with TRBD2 matching 10 bases. The CDR3 runs 15 residues. From germline, CDR1 is ENHRY and CDR2 SYGVKD. The junction had 6 bases not matched to a gene; V was cut back by 5 bases and J by 3 bases. The CDR3: CAISRTSGSEETQYF. The CDR3 DNA sequence: TGTGCCATCAGTAGGACTAGCGGATCCGAAGAGACCCAGTACTTC.

The chain joins TRBV6-5 to TRBJ1-3; 8 bases agree with TRBD1. This CDR3 is 14 amino acids long. V shed 5 bases, J shed 9 bases, and the junction held 9 bases outside the gene matches. Looked up from germline, CDR1 is MNHEY and CDR2 is SVGAGI. CDR3 loop: CASSKTGGSGTIYF. For the CDR3, the DNA is TGTGCCAGCAGTAAAACAGGGGGATCTGGCACCATATATTTT.

V usage is TRBV6-5 and J usage is TRBJ1-3; TRBD1 is a possible D gene (5 bases). Per the germline V gene, CDR1 is MNHEY and CDR2 is SVGAGI. The CDR3 length is 14 residues. Trimming cost V 6 bases and J 4 bases, with 13 bases left between them. In DNA, the CDR3 is TGTGCCAGCAGCCCCGGGGGGAGCGGAAACACCATATATTTT. Protein sequence: CASSPGGSGNTIYF.

This clone was counted a single time. Other nucleotide sequences in the sample specify the same CDR3. CDR3 in amino acids: CASSLDGSSGNTIYF. The CDR3 DNA follows: TGCGCCAGCAGCTTGGACGGTTCCTCTGGAAACACCATATATTTT. The V gene is TRBV5-1, the J gene TRBJ1-3; no definite D call. The CDR3 runs to 15 residues. Trimming stripped 0 bases from V and 0 bases from J, with 7 bases between. CDR1 SGHRS and CDR2 YFSETQ come from the germline V gene.

J is TRBJ2-7 and V is TRBV7-8; 7 nucleotides line up with TRBD1. The germline CDR1 and CDR2 sequences are SGHVS and FQNEAQ. CDR3 size: 14 residues. V shed 4 bases, J shed 2 bases, and the junction held 5 bases outside the gene matches. The CDR3 coding sequence is TGTGCCAGCAGCTCCGGACAGGCCCCCTACGAGCAGTACTTC. This sequence encodes CASSSGQAPYEQYF.

This clone was observed once. J is TRBJ2-1 and V is TRBV9, with 8 bases aligning to TRBD1. The germline V gene encodes CDR1 SGDLS and CDR2 YYNGEE. The V gene end was trimmed by 3 bases and the J gene end by 1 base; junction bases not matched to a gene: 3. CDR3 size: 15 residues. The CDR3 nucleotides read TGTGCCAGCAGCGCGGGACAGGCTTCCTACAATGAGCAGTTCTTC. It specifies CASSAGQASYNEQFF. Complete variable domain (other parts from reference TRBV9 and TRBJ2-1): DSGVTQTPKHLITATGQRVTLRCSPRSGDLSVYWYQQSLDQGLQFLIQYYNGEERAKGNILERFSAQQFPDLHSELNLSSLELGDSALYFCASSAGQASYNEQFFGPGTRLTVL.

The CDR3 sequence: CASSLRDRDNSPLHF. CDR3 in DNA: TGCGCCAGCAGCCTCCGGGACAGGGATAATTCACCCCTCCACTTT. The V and J genes are TRBV4-1 and TRBJ1-6; 9 bases align to TRBD1. Looked up from germline, CDR1 is MGHRA and CDR2 is YSYEKL. CDR3 length: 15 amino acids. Trimming took 4 bases from V and 5 from J; bases not matched to a gene: 3.